This TCR beta chain was captured in a study of monozygotic twins with inflammatory bowel disease. General study findings and limits: A single strong IBD-associated signal or clonotype was not supported by the findings.

TCRdb re-called the 5' RACE reads and gives one entry per CDR3 protein, without DNA. The sample includes approximately 400,000 distinct CDR3 sequences. The germline V gene has CDR1 GTSNPN and CDR2 SVGIG (reference sequence). The CDR3 contains 16 residues. With respect to this clonotype: Its specificity is not known.

The sequence came from a human donor with ulcerative colitis or Crohn's disease, or a healthy co-twin of an affected twin (not recorded which). The rearrangement uses TRBV30 and TRBJ2-1; the D call of TRBD2 rests on TCRdb alone, since no DNA is present to check it. Sequencing was done on a sample of blood. The CDR3 spells CAWKKLAGGSYNEQFF.